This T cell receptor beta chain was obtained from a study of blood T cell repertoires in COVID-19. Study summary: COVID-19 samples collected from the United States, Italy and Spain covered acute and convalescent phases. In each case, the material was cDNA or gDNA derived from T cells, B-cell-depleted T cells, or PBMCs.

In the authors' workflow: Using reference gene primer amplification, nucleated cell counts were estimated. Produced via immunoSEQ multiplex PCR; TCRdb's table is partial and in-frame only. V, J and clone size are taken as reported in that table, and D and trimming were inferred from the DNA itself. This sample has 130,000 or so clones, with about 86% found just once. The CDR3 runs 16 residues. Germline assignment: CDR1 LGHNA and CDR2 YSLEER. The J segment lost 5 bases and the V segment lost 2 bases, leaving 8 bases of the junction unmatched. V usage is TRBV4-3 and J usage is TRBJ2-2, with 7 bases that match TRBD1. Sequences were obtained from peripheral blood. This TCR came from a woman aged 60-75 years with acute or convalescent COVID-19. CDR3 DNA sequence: TGCGCCAGCAGCCAAAATCCAGGGGGTCAGACCGGGGAGCTGTTTTTT. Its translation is CASSQNPGGQTGELFF.